Below, 2 T cell receptor beta chains from the same sample are listed, as sequenced in a study of identical twins. TCRdb processed the 5' RACE reads anew with MiXCR; each CDR3 protein has one entry. The table has 540,000 or so distinct CDR3 sequences, 20% to 25% seen once. These same records also appear under a second study, on yellow fever vaccine responses in identical twins.

Material: CD4+ T cells sorted from blood. These receptors all stem from a woman between 18 and 29 years old in good health.

V and J are TRBV2 and TRBJ2-7; 7 bases are a match to TRBD2. The V and J ends lost 8 bases and 3 bases, in that order; junction bases with no gene match: 4. The CDR3 is made up of 12 amino acids. Per the germline V gene, CDR1 is SNHLY and CDR2 is FYNNEI. In DNA, the CDR3 is TGTGCCAGCGGCTCGGGGGGCTACGAGCAGTACGTC. This codes for CASGSGGYEQYV.

V usage is TRBV20-1 and J usage is TRBJ2-1; 14 bases map to TRBD2. The J segment lost 8 bases and the V segment lost 4 bases, leaving 10 bases of the junction unmatched. CDR1 DFQATT and CDR2 SNEGSKA come from the germline V gene (reference sequence). CDR3 size: 16 residues. The CDR3 nucleotides read TGCAGTGCTACCCCCCCGGGACTAGCGGGAGTCTATGAGCAGTTCTTC. As protein: CSATPPGLAGVYEQFF.